This T cell receptor (beta chain) was documented in a study of low-dose radiotherapy and immunotherapy resistance in tumors. Study-level information: Patients were given intravenous nivolumab 240 mg every two weeks plus ipilimumab 1 mg/kg every six weeks. Aspirin was taken orally at 300 mg daily by patients, and this continued for four cycles from cycle 1 day 1.

Per the germline V gene, CDR1 is SGHRS and CDR2 is YFSETQ. Deletions cut 0 bases from V and 3 bases from J, with 10 bases between. The CDR3 is 15 residues long. TRAV- and TRBV-specific primers were used for first-strand cDNA, which covered alpha and beta chains. For amplifying TCRs, the PCR ran for roughly 20 cycles with Phusion, which was used together with a constant-region primer and the adapter on the V primers. TCRdb called the reads again in MiXCR, with one record for every CDR3 protein. The sample comprises more than 90,000 distinct CDR3 sequences, less than 25% of which are singletons, and approximately 4% rests with the top ten. The time point here: after trial treatment. Treatment specified: LDRT plus nivolumab, ipilimumab, low-dose cyclophosphamide and aspirin (RACIN trial). This clonotype was seen many times.

This TCR was recovered from a male donor with prostate cancer. The chain couples TRBV5-1 to TRBJ1-5; D unclear. Material: PBMCs, obtained after low-dose radiotherapy plus immunotherapy. The CDR3, as DNA: TGCGCCAGCAGCTTGGAAGGCACGAACAATCAGCCCCAGCATTTT. Amino acids: CASSLEGTNNQPQHF. Looking up the rest from reference TRBV5-1 and TRBJ1-5 gives the full variable domain: KAGVTQTPRYLIKTRGQQVTLSCSPISGHRSVSWYQQTPGQGLQFLFEYFSETQRNKGNFPGRFSGRQFSNSRSEMNVSTLELGDSALYLCASSLEGTNNQPQHFGDGTRLSIL.